These 16 T cell receptor beta chains share one sample of origin, sequenced in a study of cytomegalovirus exposure and HLA in healthy donors. The primer mix had 60 Vbeta and 13 Jbeta primers. The data were produced by immunoSEQ multiplex PCR, yet TCRdb's version contains in-frame clones alone and is incomplete. This sample's table has just over 200,000 clones. The sequenced material came from PBMCs. Receptor source: a girl aged 2-10 years in good health and CMV-seropositive.

The chain has TRBV15 and TRBJ1-1; D call uncertain. The V gene's germline CDR1 is LNHNV and CDR2 YYDKDF (reference sequence). Trimming removed 1 base from V and 1 base from J, with 7 bases in between. The CDR3 is 14 residues long. CDR3: CATSRVRGNTEAFF. In DNA, the CDR3 is TGTGCCACCAGCAGAGTCCGGGGGAACACTGAAGCTTTCTTT.

The J gene is TRBJ2-5, the V gene TRBV29-1; 11 bases are a match to TRBD2. The J call is in doubt because the DNA end fits TRBJ2-7 better. Germline CDR1 is SQVTM and CDR2 is ANQGSEA. The CDR3 spans 15 residues. This CDR3 reads CSVEDRGTSGYEQYF. CDR3 in DNA: TGCAGCGTTGAAGATCGGGGGACTAGCGGCTACGAGCAGTACTTC.

V is TRBV28 and J is TRBJ2-1, with 9 bases lining up with TRBD1. From germline, CDR1 is MDHEN and CDR2 SYDVKM. CDR3 length: 14 amino acids. Unmatched junction bases numbered 7, after V lost 4 bases and J lost 9 bases. Here the CDR3 reads CASSYGQGLGEQFF. The CDR3 region has the DNA TGTGCCAGCAGTTACGGACAGGGGTTGGGTGAGCAGTTCTTC.

The CDR3 loop is CATSPDLAGPYEQYF. The CDR3 region has the DNA TGTGCCACCAGCCCCGACCTAGCGGGACCCTACGAGCAGTACTTC. This rearrangement joins TRBV15 to TRBJ2-7; 9 nucleotides match TRBD2. Germline CDR1 LNHNV, CDR2 YYDKDF (reference sequence). V lost 5 bases to trimming and J lost 2 bases; unmatched junction nucleotides: 7. The CDR3 extends over 15 amino acids. Full variable domain (rest looked up from reference TRBV15 and TRBJ2-7): DAMVIQNPRYQVTQFGKPVTLSCSQTLNHNVMYWYQQKSSQAPKLLFHYYDKDFNNEADTPDNFQSRRPNTSFCFLDIRSPGLGDTAMYLCATSPDLAGPYEQYFGPGTRLTVT.

The chain uses TRBV10-3 and TRBJ2-1; 8 bases align to TRBD2. Germline CDR1 and CDR2: ENHRY and SYGVKD. The CDR3 runs 16 residues. V lost 7 bases and J lost 0; bases outside the gene matches: 8. CDR3 loop: CAITPLAESSYNEQFF. As DNA, the CDR3 is TGTGCCATCACCCCACTAGCGGAGAGCTCCTACAATGAGCAGTTCTTC.

The rearrangement joins TRBV28 to TRBJ1-5; 7 positions agree with TRBD1. V lost 3 bases to trimming and J lost 7 bases; unmatched junction nucleotides: 12. CDR3 size: 16 residues. CDR1 and CDR2 from the germline V gene are MDHEN and SYDVKM. This CDR3 is CASSFMVDRVGQPQHF. CDR3 DNA: TGTGCCAGCAGTTTCATGGTAGACAGGGTAGGGCAGCCCCAGCATTTT.

The chain recombines TRBV28 with TRBJ1-1; 8 bases are a match to TRBD1. CDR1 and CDR2 from the germline V gene are MDHEN and SYDVKM. The ends lost 5 bases at V and 2 bases at J; junction bases unmatched: 4. The CDR3 is made up of 14 amino acids. In DNA form, the CDR3 reads TGTGCCAGCAGTACGGACAGGGCTAACACTGAAGCTTTCTTT. This gives the protein CASSTDRANTEAFF.

The chain couples TRBV2 to TRBJ2-1; 7 nucleotides align to TRBD1. This CDR3 comprises 13 residues. Germline-derived CDR1 and CDR2 are SNHLY and FYNNEI. The V gene end was trimmed by 5 bases and the J gene end by 12 bases; junction bases not matched to a gene: 10. The CDR3 sequence is CASSSLRSGGQFF. CDR3 bases: TGTGCCAGCAGTTCCTTACGTTCAGGGGGGCAGTTCTTC. Looking up the rest from reference TRBV2 and TRBJ2-1 gives the full variable domain: EPEVTQTPSHQVTQMGQEVILRCVPISNHLYFYWYRQILGQKVEFLVSFYNNEISEKSEIFDDQFSVERPDGSNFTLKIRSTKLEDSAMYFCASSSLRSGGQFFGPGTRLTVL.

The rearrangement joins TRBV28 to TRBJ1-2, with 7 positions matching TRBD1. Unmatched junction bases numbered 19, after V lost 4 bases and J lost 5 bases. The CDR3 has 18 amino acids. Per germline, CDR1 MDHEN and CDR2 SYDVKM. CDR3 residues: CASSSLPASDRLKYGYTF. In DNA, the CDR3 is TGTGCCAGCAGTTCTCTGCCCGCGTCGGACAGGCTGAAATATGGCTACACCTTC.

The chain couples TRBV19 to TRBJ2-1, with TRBD2 identical over 9 bases. This CDR3 spans 17 amino acids. Per the germline V gene, CDR1 is LNHDA and CDR2 is SQIVND (reference sequence). J lost 4 bases, V lost 6 bases, and 13 bases had no gene match. In nucleotides, the CDR3 is TGTGCCAGTAGGGACGAAGTTAGCGGGAGAACATACAATGAGCAGTTCTTC. Encoded protein: CASRDEVSGRTYNEQFF.

V gene TRBV11-2 combines with J gene TRBJ1-2; D is unresolved. There are 14 residues in the CDR3. CDR1 SGHAT and CDR2 FQNNGV come from the germline V gene. V lost 5 bases to trimming and J lost 7 bases, with 17 bases between them. The CDR3 coding sequence is TGTGCCAGCAGCAAAGGCGAGGGTTGGAGTGGCTACACCTTC. This codes for CASSKGEGWSGYTF. The full variable domain, rest sourced from reference TRBV11-2 and TRBJ1-2, is EAGVAQSPRYKIIEKRQSVAFWCNPISGHATLYWYQQILGQGPKLLIQFQNNGVVDDSQLPKDRFSAERLKGVDSTLKIQPAKLEDSAVYLCASSKGEGWSGYTFGSGTRLTVV.

CDR3 in amino acids: CASRGVGNTEAFF. CDR3 coding DNA: TGCGCCAGCAGGGGCGTCGGAAACACTGAAGCTTTCTTT. The chain employs TRBV10-2 and TRBJ1-1; D uncertain. This CDR3 has 13 amino acids. CDR1 and CDR2 from the germline V gene are WSHSY and SAAADI. With 6 bases removed from V and 2 bases from J, the gap between germline ends came to 10 bases.

V gene TRBV12-5 combines with J gene TRBJ1-2, with 8 nucleotides matching TRBD1. With V trimmed by 1 base and J by 8 bases, 9 bases remained unmatched. Germline-derived CDR1 and CDR2 are LGHNT and FRNRAP. CDR3 length: 15 residues. This CDR3 is CASGLGTGTGEGYTF. CDR3 bases: TGTGCTAGTGGTTTGGGCACCGGGACAGGTGAGGGCTACACCTTC.

This chain uses TRBV7-9 with TRBJ1-1, with D perhaps TRBD1 (5 bases). The V end lost 1 base, the J end lost 6 bases, and 6 bases lay between the germline ends. The CDR3 consists of 12 residues. CDR1 and CDR2 (germline): SEHNR, FQNEAQ (reference sequence). The CDR3 DNA reads TGTGCCAGCAGCTTAGGCAGGGCTGAAGCTTTCTTT. It translates to CASSLGRAEAFF.

V and J are TRBV9 and TRBJ2-1, with 12 bases lining up with TRBD2. The ends lost 4 bases at V and 16 bases at J; junction bases unmatched: 15. The CDR3 runs to 15 residues. Germline assignment: CDR1 SGDLS and CDR2 YYNGEE. The CDR3 DNA reads TGTGCCAGCAGCTTGAGCCCCTCTAGCGGGAGGGCCGAATTCTTC. Translating gives CASSLSPSSGRAEFF.

This rearrangement joins TRBV7-8 to TRBJ2-7; TRBD1 is a possible D gene (5 bases). CDR1 and CDR2 from the germline V gene are SGHVS and FQNEAQ. CDR3 length equals 15 residues. V shed 4 bases and J shed 7 bases, with 20 bases lying between them. CDR3 residues: CASSSRPGMIGEQYF. Written as DNA, the CDR3 is TGTGCCAGCAGCTCCCGTCCAGGGATGATTGGGGAGCAGTACTTC.